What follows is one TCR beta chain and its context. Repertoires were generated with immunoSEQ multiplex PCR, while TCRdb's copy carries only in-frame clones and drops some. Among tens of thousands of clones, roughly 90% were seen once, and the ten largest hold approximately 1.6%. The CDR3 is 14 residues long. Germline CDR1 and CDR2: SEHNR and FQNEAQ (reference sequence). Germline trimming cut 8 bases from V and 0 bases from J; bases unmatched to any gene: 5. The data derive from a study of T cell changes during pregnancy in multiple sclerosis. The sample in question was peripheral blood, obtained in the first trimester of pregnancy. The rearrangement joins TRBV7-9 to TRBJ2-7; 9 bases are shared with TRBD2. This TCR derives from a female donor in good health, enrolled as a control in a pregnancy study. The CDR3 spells CASVSGGFSYEQYF. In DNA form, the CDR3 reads TGTGCCAGCGTTAGCGGGGGTTTCTCCTACGAGCAGTACTTC.